Following are 21 T cell receptor beta chains from one sample sequenced in a study of T-cell memory formation after mild COVID-19. MiXCR, run by TCRdb on the 5' RACE reads, gives a single entry per CDR3 protein. The sample contains about 100,000 distinct CDR3 sequences, about a sixth of which appear only once. The specimen was PBMCs or a T cell subset sorted from them (not recorded which). Receptors were obtained from a man younger than 35 who had mild COVID-19 (a few samples of this study predate the infection). Cell type and time point are not known.

The CDR3 loop reads CASSPEGRSLYGYTF. CDR3 DNA sequence: TGCGCCAGCAGCCCCGAGGGCCGATCTCTGTATGGCTACACCTTC. The V gene is TRBV4-3, the J gene TRBJ1-2, with D unresolved. Germline loops: CDR1 LGHNA, CDR2 YSLEER. The CDR3 length is 15 residues. V was shortened by 4 bases and J by 5 bases, with 17 bases between the two germline ends.

V and J are TRBV6-4 and TRBJ2-3; D may be TRBD1 or TRBD2 (5 bases each). Deletions cut 0 bases from V and 5 bases from J, with 6 bases between. The CDR3 is 13 amino acids. CDR1 and CDR2 from the germline V gene are MRHNA and SNTAGT. The CDR3 nucleotides read TGTGCCAGCAGTGACTCTGGGGGAGATACGCAGTATTTT. Translation: CASSDSGGDTQYF.

The rearrangement uses TRBV2 and TRBJ1-1; D not certain. The germline V gene encodes CDR1 SNHLY and CDR2 FYNNEI. The V end lost 4 bases, the J end lost 4 bases, and 7 bases lay between the germline ends. The CDR3 runs to 12 residues. In DNA form, the CDR3 reads TGTGCCAGCAGTGGGAGCGGCACTGAAGCTTTCTTT. As protein: CASSGSGTEAFF. Combining the CDR3 with reference TRBV2 and TRBJ1-1 gives the whole variable domain EPEVTQTPSHQVTQMGQEVILRCVPISNHLYFYWYRQILGQKVEFLVSFYNNEISEKSEIFDDQFSVERPDGSNFTLKIRSTKLEDSAMYFCASSGSGTEAFFGQGTRLTVV.

The chain carries TRBV20-1 and TRBJ1-1, with 9 bases fitting TRBD1. Trimming at V came to 5 bases and at J to 7 bases, leaving 8 bases not matched to a gene. The CDR3 spans 13 residues. Looked up from germline, CDR1 is DFQATT and CDR2 is SNEGSKA (reference sequence). Here the CDR3 DNA reads TGCAGTGCTGCCACAGGGGGCACGTTTGAAGCTTTCTTT. Protein sequence: CSAATGGTFEAFF.

The chain links TRBV5-6 to TRBJ2-3; D gene uncertain. V lost 0 bases, J lost 4 bases, and 6 bases lay in between. Germline CDR1 reads SGHDT; CDR2 reads YYEEEE. The CDR3 totals 13 residues. In DNA, the CDR3 is TGTGCCAGCAGCTTGGCAGATTCAGATACGCAGTATTTT. Translated, it gives CASSLADSDTQYF.

The chain combines TRBV6-6 with TRBJ2-2, with D perhaps matching TRBD1 (6 bases). This CDR3 comprises 15 residues. The V end lost 8 bases, the J end lost 5 bases, and 18 bases lay between the germline ends. Germline V gives CDR1 MNHNY, CDR2 SVGAGI (reference sequence). The CDR3 DNA reads TGTGCCAGCCTCAGGGGCGGTAGTTTAACCGGGGAGCTGTTTTTT. Amino acids: CASLRGGSLTGELFF.

This clonotype has only a few counts. The rearrangement links TRBV5-1 to TRBJ2-3, with 12 bases fitting TRBD2. The CDR3 has 16 residues. J was trimmed by 2 bases and V by 3 bases; bases with no gene match: 4. Germline V gene data show CDR1 as SGHRS and CDR2 as YFSETQ. The CDR3 DNA follows: TGCGCCAGCAGCTCCGGGACTAGCGGGCTCACAGATACGCAGTATTTT. As protein: CASSSGTSGLTDTQYF.

The chain joins TRBV5-1 to TRBJ2-3; 8 bases map to TRBD2. Per germline, CDR1 SGHRS and CDR2 YFSETQ. The CDR3 is 16 residues long. V lost 4 bases to trimming and J lost 0 bases; unmatched junction nucleotides: 7. The CDR3 DNA sequence: TGCGCCAGCAGCAACCAAGCGGGGGACAGCACAGATACGCAGTATTTT. This translates into CASSNQAGDSTDTQYF.

The chain combines TRBV4-3 with TRBJ1-2, with D unresolved. The CDR3 has 15 amino acids. Germline V gene sequence: CDR1 LGHNA, CDR2 YSLEER. Trimming removed 0 bases from V and 5 bases from J, with 13 bases in between. The CDR3 spells CASSQDPSPLYGYTF. The CDR3 coding sequence is TGCGCCAGCAGCCAAGATCCCAGTCCCCTTTATGGCTACACCTTC.

This CDR3 is CASSSGYSDGYTF. Written as DNA, the CDR3 is TGTGCCAGCTCGTCAGGGTACTCCGATGGCTACACCTTC. The rearrangement uses TRBV18 and TRBJ1-2, with D tentatively TRBD1 (5 bases). The CDR3 extends over 13 amino acids. The ends were cut back, 6 bases at V and 6 bases at J, with 14 bases in the middle. The germline V gene encodes CDR1 KGHSH and CDR2 LQKENI. Full variable domain (outside the CDR3, taken from reference TRBV18 and TRBJ1-2): NAGVMQNPRHLVRRRGQEARLRCSPMKGHSHVYWYRQLPEEGLKFMVYLQKENIIDESGMPKERFSAEFPKEGPSILRIQQVVRGDSAAYFCASSSGYSDGYTFGSGTRLTVV.

The V gene is TRBV7-2, the J gene TRBJ1-5, with a weak D call TRBD1 (5 bases). Trimming took 5 bases from V and 6 from J, leaving 20 bases between them. Germline V gives CDR1 SGHTA, CDR2 FQGNSA. The CDR3 sequence is 16 residues long. For the CDR3, the DNA is TGTGCCAGCAGCCCGTCCGCGACAGAGGTAACTCAGCCCCAGCATTTT. Translating it yields CASSPSATEVTQPQHF.

The chain combines TRBV7-9 with TRBJ1-1; no clear D. The CDR3 sequence is 13 residues long. Germline CDR1 reads SEHNR; CDR2 reads FQNEAQ (reference sequence). V lost 1 base and J lost 6, with 9 bases in between. CDR3 region: CASSLVEGAEAFF. CDR3 DNA sequence: TGTGCCAGCAGCTTAGTGGAAGGTGCTGAAGCTTTCTTT.

J is TRBJ2-3 and V is TRBV24-1; 7 nucleotides match TRBD2. Per the germline V gene, CDR1 is KGHDR and CDR2 is SFDVKD. V was pared by 5 bases and J by 6 bases, with 10 bases of the junction left unmatched. This CDR3 region has 15 residues. The CDR3 region is CATSASQGGADTQYF. In DNA form, the CDR3 reads TGTGCCACCAGTGCCTCCCAGGGAGGGGCGGATACGCAGTATTTT.

CDR3 protein: CASSLESYNYGYTF. The CDR3 nucleotides read TGCGCCAGCAGCTTGGAGTCCTATAACTATGGCTACACCTTC. V is TRBV5-1 and J is TRBJ1-2; D remains unclear. The germline CDR1 and CDR2 sequences are SGHRS and YFSETQ. CDR3 length equals 14 residues. With 0 bases removed from V and 1 base from J, the gap between germline ends came to 7 bases.

This clonotype has a handful of counts. The chain employs TRBV20-1 and TRBJ2-3; 9 nucleotides align to TRBD2. Unmatched junction bases numbered 15, after V lost 5 bases and J lost 0 bases. CDR3 length equals 18 residues. Germline CDR1 and CDR2: DFQATT and SNEGSKA (reference sequence). In nucleotides, the CDR3 is TGCAGTGCTGGAAGGAATAGCGGGGGACCCCCTAGCACAGATACGCAGTATTTT. This codes for CSAGRNSGGPPSTDTQYF.

The CDR3 spells CASSESRTGENYEQYV. CDR3 nucleotides: TGTGCCAGCAGTGAATCTAGGACCGGAGAAAATTACGAGCAGTACGTC. The rearrangement uses TRBV2 and TRBJ2-7; D is ambiguous. Germline V gives CDR1 SNHLY, CDR2 FYNNEI. V lost 2 bases to trimming and J lost 4 bases, with 18 bases between them. The CDR3 runs 16 residues.

V gene TRBV7-3 combines with J gene TRBJ2-2, with 9 positions matching TRBD2. J gave up 4 bases and V 3 bases, and 3 bases lay outside the gene matches. The CDR3 extends over 15 amino acids. Germline V lookup: CDR1 SGHTA, CDR2 FQGTGA. The CDR3 DNA sequence: TGTGCCAGCAGCTTCGAAGCGGGGGGCACCGGGGAGCTGTTTTTT. It specifies CASSFEAGGTGELFF.

The CDR3 nucleotides read TGCAGTGCCAACGACAGGGAGGTACTCTACGAGCAGTACGTC. Encoded protein: CSANDREVLYEQYV. The genes are TRBV20-1 and TRBJ2-7; D perhaps matches TRBD1 (7 bases). V shed 6 bases and J shed 3 bases, with 18 bases lying between them. The length of the CDR3 is 14 residues. Per the germline V gene, CDR1 is DFQATT and CDR2 is SNEGSKA (reference sequence).

V gene TRBV25-1 combines with J gene TRBJ1-1, with 9 bases identical to TRBD1. The junction had 7 bases not matched to a gene; V was cut back by 3 bases and J by 5 bases. CDR1 and CDR2 from the germline V gene are MGHDK and SYGVNS. The CDR3 sequence is 15 residues long. As DNA, the CDR3 is TGTGCCAGCAGTGACTCAAGGACAGGGGCGACTGAAGCTTTCTTT. It specifies CASSDSRTGATEAFF.

A few counts support this clonotype. The chain combines TRBV7-2 with TRBJ2-2, with D perhaps TRBD1 or TRBD2 (5 bases each). The CDR3 has 15 amino acids. CDR1 and CDR2 (germline): SGHTA, FQGNSA. Trimming took off 3 bases at V and 4 bases at J, with 12 bases between the two ends. The CDR3 DNA reads TGTGCCAGCAGCTTGAGGGGACCCAGCACCGGGGAGCTGTTTTTT. It translates to CASSLRGPSTGELFF. The variable domain in full, with the rest retrieved from reference TRBV7-2 and TRBJ2-2, is GAGVSQSPSNKVTEKGKDVELRCDPISGHTALYWYRQSLGQGLEFLIYFQGNSAPDKSGLPSDRFSAERTGGSVSTLTIQRTQQEDSAVYLCASSLRGPSTGELFFGEGSRLTVL.

The chain uses TRBV6-5 and TRBJ1-6, with D perhaps TRBD1 (5 bases). This CDR3 comprises 17 residues. Germline CDR1 and CDR2: MNHEY and SVGAGI. The V gene lost 2 bases and the J gene lost 6 bases, with 17 bases spanning the gap. CDR3 amino acids: CASSYEARRGSNSPLHF. In nucleotides, the CDR3 is TGTGCCAGCAGTTACGAGGCACGTAGGGGTAGTAATTCACCCCTCCACTTT.